What follows are 7 T cell receptor beta chains derived from one specimen sequenced in a study of blood T cell repertoires in COVID-19. Using immunoSEQ multiplex PCR, the repertoire was profiled, and TCRdb retains in-frame clones only, with some absent. The data hold fewer than 150,000 clones, with 81% observed a single time. Sequenced sample: peripheral blood. The receptors shown here come from a man aged 50 to 60 with acute or convalescent COVID-19.

Concerning this clone itself: Lacking the conserved final phenylalanine or tryptophan, this CDR3 likely reflects a read error. No DNA is shown, since the ends of the CDR3 on it are uncertain; the CDR3 is the one TCRdb lists. The CDR3 spells CASRSRTGYASFS. This sequence joins TRBV12-3 or TRBV12-4 and TRBJ1-2; the table's TRBD1 call for D was not verified on the DNA. Both ends counted, the CDR3 spans 13 residues.

This clone was observed a handful of times. The V gene is TRBV9, the J gene TRBJ1-4; 7 bases map to TRBD1. Germline assignment: CDR1 SGDLS and CDR2 YYNGEE. J was trimmed by 5 bases and V by 4 bases; bases with no gene match: 8. CDR3 length equals 15 residues. The CDR3 sequence is CASSPRGQRNEKLFF. The CDR3 DNA is TGTGCCAGCAGCCCCCGGGGACAGAGAAATGAAAAACTGTTTTTT. The whole variable domain, remainder taken from reference TRBV9 and TRBJ1-4, is DSGVTQTPKHLITATGQRVTLRCSPRSGDLSVYWYQQSLDQGLQFLIQYYNGEERAKGNILERFSAQQFPDLHSELNLSSLELGDSALYFCASSPRGQRNEKLFFGSGTQLSVL.

The rearrangement joins TRBV11-2 to TRBJ2-5, with 9 bases aligning to TRBD2. The CDR3 length is 13 residues. Unmatched junction bases numbered 2, after V lost 5 bases and J lost 4 bases. CDR1 SGHAT and CDR2 FQNNGV come from the germline V gene. The CDR3 nucleotides read TGTGCCAGCAGCACGGGACTAGCAGAGACCCAGTACTTC. Protein: CASSTGLAETQYF.

V and J are TRBV4-2 and TRBJ2-6, with a tentative D call TRBD2 (6 bases). From germline, CDR1 is LGHNA and CDR2 YNFKEQ. This CDR3 has 17 residues. V lost 7 bases to trimming and J lost 4 bases, with 20 bases between them. The CDR3 DNA reads TGTGCCAGCAAATTACTCGGGGGTCCTCTGGGGGCCAACGTCCTGACTTTC. Protein: CASKLLGGPLGANVLTF.

This chain connects TRBV25-1 to TRBJ1-1; the D is unclear. This CDR3 is 15 amino acids long. V lost 0 bases and J 0 bases, leaving 8 bases between the germline ends. The germline V gene has CDR1 MGHDK and CDR2 SYGVNS. The DNA for the CDR3 is TGTGCCAGCAGTGAATATTCAGGCCTGAACACTGAAGCTTTCTTT. Translating gives CASSEYSGLNTEAFF.

This clone was seen more than once but under ten times. The chain has TRBV11-1 and TRBJ1-2; maybe TRBD1 (6 bases). Germline V gives CDR1 SGHAT, CDR2 FQDESV (reference sequence). CDR3 length: 15 residues. The V and J ends lost 0 bases and 4 bases respectively, with 12 bases between them. CDR3 in amino acids: CASSLAAGATYGYTF. DNA for the CDR3: TGTGCCAGCAGCTTAGCCGCAGGGGCTACCTATGGCTACACCTTC.

The chain carries TRBV3-1 (or the pseudogene TRBV3-2) and TRBJ2-7, with 15 bases lining up with TRBD2. After removal of 2 bases from V and 3 bases from J, the junction contained 8 bases not matched to a gene. The germline V gene has CDR1 LGHDT and CDR2 YNNKEL (reference sequence). The CDR3 sequence is 18 residues long. The CDR3 loop is CASSQLGLAGGQGYEQYF. CDR3 DNA: TGTGCCAGCAGCCAACTAGGACTAGCGGGGGGGCAAGGCTACGAGCAGTACTTC.